This T cell receptor beta chain is from a study of spatial heterogeneity in lung cancer (dated 2019 in TCRdb). Regarding the complete study: Beta-chain transcripts were consistently detected in greater numbers than alpha-chain transcripts, which likely reflected higher beta-chain transcript abundance. In the raw uncorrected reads, each unique combination of TCR and UMI appeared more than ten times on average. In tumor regions, TCR transcript counts showed a strong correlation with a T cell transcriptional module score derived from matched bulk RNA-seq. The study linked features of the TCR repertoire to counts of nonsynonymous mutations, which were determined by whole-exome sequencing of tumor tissue. At surgery, both alpha and beta chains were TCR-sequenced in around 240 tumor regions, about 64 matched nontumor lung samples and 56 PBMC samples. The study quantitatively compared TCR alpha and beta repertoires across multiple tumor regions, matched nontumor lung and blood in non-small cell lung cancer. The study at large found these results: The number of expanded intratumoral alpha and beta TCRs correlated with the tumor nonsynonymous mutation count. Confirming at a functional level the hypothesis that regional TCRs recognize regional mutations was considered to require additional single-cell paired TCR alpha and beta sequencing. The count of ubiquitous expanded TCRs correlated with the count of ubiquitous nonsynonymous mutations, and the count of regional expanded TCRs correlated with the count of regional nonsynonymous mutations. TCR-seq coverage of tumor T cells was estimated to be only 7% to 7.5% for alpha chains and roughly 14% for beta chains.

The time point label on this specimen signifies: sample taken at primary tumor resection. Samples were obtained from approximately 77 patients with early-stage, untreated non-small cell lung cancer from the lung TRACERx cohort. TCR sequencing used whole RNA extracted from tumor and nontumor lung tissue, or from cryopreserved PBMC samples, without cell sorting. Patients were selected for TCR sequencing only if sufficient RNA was available from at least two tumor regions. Tumor and adjacent nontumor lung specimens were reviewed by a lung pathologist before selection. Many counts were recorded for this clonotype. This receptor's antigen is unknown. No quality values exist for individual bases; no much larger clone is one base distant. The library relied on 5' RACE. Sequenced using a NextSeq 500. In the TCR library protocol, a unique molecular identifier was attached to each TCR cDNA molecule so that PCR and sequencing errors could be corrected. Per the original workflow: TCR identification, UMI-based error correction and CDR3 extraction were all carried out with Decombinator tools. TCRs above a frequency of 2 per 1,000, corresponding to the top 1% of the tumor frequency distribution, were defined as expanded. Expanded tumor TCRs were classed as regional if statistically deemed absent (corrected P<0.05) from at least one tumor region, otherwise ubiquitous. Renyi diversity was computed with the R vegan package after each repertoire had been subsampled 100 times to 5,000 TCRs. To build CDR3 similarity networks, amino acid triplet string-kernel similarity was used, and CDR3s were connected when their pairwise similarity was above 0.82. TCRdb itself trimmed the public reads at Q25 with fastp, ran MiXCR and retained productive beta chains. CDR3 protein duplicates are merged, each entry listing the most common genes and DNA. These V and J calls derive from TCRdb rather than the authors' analysis. The sample table holds about 9,100 distinct CDR3 sequences, of which about 6.5% were seen once. Clones ranked in the top ten supply roughly 7% of the sample.

At the junction V is shortened by 5 bases and J by 7 bases, with 14 bases in between. CDR1 and CDR2, looked up from the germline V gene, are SGHAT and FQNNGV. Including cysteine and phenylalanine, the CDR3 has 13 amino acids. Of all the DNA, just the CDR3 is kept, 39 bases in frame from base 1. The sequence was obtained from a female donor with early-stage non-small cell lung cancer. Recombination linked TRBV11-2 to TRBJ2-5; the D gene is unclear. This sample comprised lung tumor tissue, obtained at surgery. The nucleotide sequence reads TGTGCCAGCAGCCCCCCGAACCTAGGGACCCAGTACTTC. Its protein product is CASSPPNLGTQYF. Supplemented by the reference TRBV11-2 and TRBJ2-5 proteins around the CDR3, the complete variable domain is EAGVAQSPRYKIIEKRQSVAFWCNPISGHATLYWYQQILGQGPKLLIQFQNNGVVDDSQLPKDRFSAERLKGVDSTLKIQPAKLEDSAVYLCASSPPNLGTQYFGPGTRLLVL.